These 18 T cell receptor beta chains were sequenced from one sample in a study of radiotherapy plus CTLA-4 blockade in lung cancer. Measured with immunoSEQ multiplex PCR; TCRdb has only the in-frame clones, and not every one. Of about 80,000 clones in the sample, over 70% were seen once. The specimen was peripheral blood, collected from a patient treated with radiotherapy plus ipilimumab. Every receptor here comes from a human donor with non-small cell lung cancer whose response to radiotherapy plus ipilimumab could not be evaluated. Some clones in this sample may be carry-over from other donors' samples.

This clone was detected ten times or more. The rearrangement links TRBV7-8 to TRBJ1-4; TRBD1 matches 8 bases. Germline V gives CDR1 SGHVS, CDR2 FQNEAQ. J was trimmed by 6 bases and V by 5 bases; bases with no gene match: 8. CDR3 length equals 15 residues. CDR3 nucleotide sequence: TGTGCCAGCAGCGCCCCGCAGGGGGCGTATGAAAAACTGTTTTTT. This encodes CASSAPQGAYEKLFF. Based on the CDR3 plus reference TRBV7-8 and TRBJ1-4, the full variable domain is GAGVSQSPRYKVAKRGQDVALRCDPISGHVSLFWYQQALGQGPEFLTYFQNEAQLDKSGLPSDRFFAERPEGSVSTLKIQRTQQEDSAVYLCASSAPQGAYEKLFFGSGTQLSVL.

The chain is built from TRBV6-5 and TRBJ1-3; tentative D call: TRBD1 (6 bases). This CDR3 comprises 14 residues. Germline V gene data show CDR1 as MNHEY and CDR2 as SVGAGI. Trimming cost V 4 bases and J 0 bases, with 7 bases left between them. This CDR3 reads CASSLDSSGNTIYF. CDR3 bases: TGTGCCAGCAGTTTGGACAGCTCTGGAAACACCATATATTTT.

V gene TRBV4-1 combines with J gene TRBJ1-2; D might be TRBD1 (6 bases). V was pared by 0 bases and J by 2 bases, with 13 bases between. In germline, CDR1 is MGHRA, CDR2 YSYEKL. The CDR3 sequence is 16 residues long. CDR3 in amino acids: CASSQDYRVGNYGYTF. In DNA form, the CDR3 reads TGCGCCAGCAGCCAAGACTACAGGGTCGGCAACTATGGCTACACCTTC.

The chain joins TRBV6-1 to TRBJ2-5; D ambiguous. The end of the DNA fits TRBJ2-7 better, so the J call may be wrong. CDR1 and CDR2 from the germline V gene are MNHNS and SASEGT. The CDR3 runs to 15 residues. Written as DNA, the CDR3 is TGTGCCAGCAGTGAAGGGGCAGTGAGCTCCTACGAGCAGTACTTC. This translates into CASSEGAVSSYEQYF.

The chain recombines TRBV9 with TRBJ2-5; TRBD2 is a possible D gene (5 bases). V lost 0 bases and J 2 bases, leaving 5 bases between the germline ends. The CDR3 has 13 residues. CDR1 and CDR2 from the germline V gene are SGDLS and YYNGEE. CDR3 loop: CASSVGGQETQYF. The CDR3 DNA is TGTGCCAGCAGCGTAGGCGGGCAAGAGACCCAGTACTTC.

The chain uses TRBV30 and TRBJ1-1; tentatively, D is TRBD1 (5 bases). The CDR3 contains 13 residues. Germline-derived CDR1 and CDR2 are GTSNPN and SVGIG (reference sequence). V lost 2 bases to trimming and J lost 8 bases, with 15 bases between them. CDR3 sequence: CAWSLQGPNEAFF. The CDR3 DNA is TGTGCCTGGAGTCTGCAGGGCCCTAACGAAGCTTTCTTT.

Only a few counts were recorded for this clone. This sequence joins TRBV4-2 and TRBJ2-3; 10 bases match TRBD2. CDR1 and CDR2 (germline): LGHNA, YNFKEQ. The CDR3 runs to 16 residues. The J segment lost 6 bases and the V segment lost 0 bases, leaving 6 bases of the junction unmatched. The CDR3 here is CASSQEAGGRADTQYF. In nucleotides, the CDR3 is TGTGCCAGCAGCCAAGAAGCGGGGGGGCGGGCGGATACGCAGTATTTT.

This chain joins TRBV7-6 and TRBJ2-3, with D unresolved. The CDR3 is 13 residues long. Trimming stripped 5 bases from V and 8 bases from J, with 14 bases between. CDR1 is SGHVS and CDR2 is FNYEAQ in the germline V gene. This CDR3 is CASSQLEVGTQYF. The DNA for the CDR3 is TGTGCCAGCAGCCAATTAGAAGTCGGTACGCAGTATTTT. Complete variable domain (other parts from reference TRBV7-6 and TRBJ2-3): GAGVSQSPRYKVTKRGQDVALRCDPISGHVSLYWYRQALGQGPEFLTYFNYEAQQDKSGLPNDRFSAERPEGSISTLTIQRTEQRDSAMYRCASSQLEVGTQYFGPGTRLTVL.

CDR3 loop: CASGLAQGVSGNTIYF. In DNA form, the CDR3 reads TGTGCTAGTGGTTTGGCCCAGGGGGTCTCTGGAAACACCATATATTTT. The gene calls are TRBV12-5 and TRBJ1-3, with 7 bases fitting TRBD1. Germline V gene data show CDR1 as LGHNT and CDR2 as FRNRAP. The CDR3 extends over 16 amino acids. V was pared by 1 base and J by 0 bases, with 3 bases of the junction left unmatched. The full variable domain, its missing parts supplied by reference TRBV12-5 and TRBJ1-3, is DARVTQTPRHKVTEMGQEVTMRCQPILGHNTVFWYRQTMMQGLELLAYFRNRAPLDDSGMPKDRFSAEMPDATLATLKIQPSEPRDSAVYFCASGLAQGVSGNTIYFGEGSWLTVV.

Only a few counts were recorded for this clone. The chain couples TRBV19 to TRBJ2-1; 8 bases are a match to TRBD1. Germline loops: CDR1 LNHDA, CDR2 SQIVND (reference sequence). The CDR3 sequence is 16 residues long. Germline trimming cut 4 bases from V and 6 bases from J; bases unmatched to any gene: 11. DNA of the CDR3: TGTGCCAGTAGTAGAAGGGGGCAGGGGGCAGGCAATGAGCAGTTCTTC. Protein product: CASSRRGQGAGNEQFF.

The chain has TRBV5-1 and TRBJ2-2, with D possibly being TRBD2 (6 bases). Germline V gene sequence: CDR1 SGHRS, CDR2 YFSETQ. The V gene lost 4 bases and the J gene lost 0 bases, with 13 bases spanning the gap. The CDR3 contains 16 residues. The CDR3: CASSVSGYANTGELFF. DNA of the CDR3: TGCGCCAGCAGCGTTAGCGGATATGCGAACACCGGGGAGCTGTTTTTT.

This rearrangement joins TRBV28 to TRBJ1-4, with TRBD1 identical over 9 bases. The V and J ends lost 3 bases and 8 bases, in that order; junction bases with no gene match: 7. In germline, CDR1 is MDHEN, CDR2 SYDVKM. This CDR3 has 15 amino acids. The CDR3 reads CASSLYRTGEEKLFF. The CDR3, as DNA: TGTGCCAGCAGTTTGTATAGGACAGGGGAGGAAAAACTGTTTTTT.

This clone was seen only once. As DNA, the CDR3 is TGCGCCAGCAGCTCTTGGACAGGGGGAGACTATGGCTACACCTTC. Its protein product is CASSSWTGGDYGYTF. The rearrangement links TRBV5-1 to TRBJ1-2, with 10 bases identical to TRBD1. V was clipped by 3 bases and J by 3 bases; unmatched bases: 5. Per germline, CDR1 SGHRS and CDR2 YFSETQ. This CDR3 region has 15 residues.

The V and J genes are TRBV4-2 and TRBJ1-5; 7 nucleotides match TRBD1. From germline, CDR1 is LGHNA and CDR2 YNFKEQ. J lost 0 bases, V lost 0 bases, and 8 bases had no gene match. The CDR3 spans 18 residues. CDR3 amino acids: CASSQEGQWQDSNQPQHF. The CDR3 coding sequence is TGTGCCAGCAGCCAAGAGGGACAGTGGCAGGATAGCAATCAGCCCCAGCATTTT.

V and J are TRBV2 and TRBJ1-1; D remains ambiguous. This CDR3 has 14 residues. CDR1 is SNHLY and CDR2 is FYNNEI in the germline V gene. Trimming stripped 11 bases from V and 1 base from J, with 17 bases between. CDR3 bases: TGTGCCTCCCAAACGCGTCTCGGGAACACTGAAGCTTTCTTT. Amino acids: CASQTRLGNTEAFF.

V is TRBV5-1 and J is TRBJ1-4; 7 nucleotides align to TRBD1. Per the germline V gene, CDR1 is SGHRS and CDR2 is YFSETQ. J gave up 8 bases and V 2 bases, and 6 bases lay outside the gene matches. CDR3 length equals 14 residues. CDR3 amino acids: CASSLDRVREKLFF. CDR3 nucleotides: TGCGCCAGCAGCTTAGACAGGGTGAGGGAAAAACTGTTTTTT.

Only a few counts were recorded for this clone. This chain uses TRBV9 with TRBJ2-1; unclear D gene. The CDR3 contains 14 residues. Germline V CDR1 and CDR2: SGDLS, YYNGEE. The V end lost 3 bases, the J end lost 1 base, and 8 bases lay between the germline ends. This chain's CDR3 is CASSATVSYNEQFF. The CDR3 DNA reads TGTGCCAGCAGCGCGACTGTATCCTACAATGAGCAGTTCTTC.

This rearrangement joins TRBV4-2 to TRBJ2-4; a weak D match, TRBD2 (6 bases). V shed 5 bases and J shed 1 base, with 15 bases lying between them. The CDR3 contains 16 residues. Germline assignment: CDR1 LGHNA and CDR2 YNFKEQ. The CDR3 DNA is TGTGCCAGCAGCTACATTTTTCTAGCGGCCAAAAACATTCAGTACTTC. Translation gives CASSYIFLAAKNIQYF.